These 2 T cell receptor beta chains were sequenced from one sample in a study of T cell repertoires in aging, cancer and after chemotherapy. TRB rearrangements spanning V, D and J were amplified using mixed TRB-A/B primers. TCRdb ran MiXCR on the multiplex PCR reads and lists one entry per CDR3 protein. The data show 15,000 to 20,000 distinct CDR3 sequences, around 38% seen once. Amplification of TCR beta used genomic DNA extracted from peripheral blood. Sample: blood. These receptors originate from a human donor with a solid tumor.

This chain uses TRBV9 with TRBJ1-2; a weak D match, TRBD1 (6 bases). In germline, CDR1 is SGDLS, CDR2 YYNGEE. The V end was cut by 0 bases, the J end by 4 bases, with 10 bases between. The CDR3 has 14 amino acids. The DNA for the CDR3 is TGTGCCAGCAGCGTAGAAGGGGGGGCCTATGGCTACACCTTC. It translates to CASSVEGGAYGYTF.

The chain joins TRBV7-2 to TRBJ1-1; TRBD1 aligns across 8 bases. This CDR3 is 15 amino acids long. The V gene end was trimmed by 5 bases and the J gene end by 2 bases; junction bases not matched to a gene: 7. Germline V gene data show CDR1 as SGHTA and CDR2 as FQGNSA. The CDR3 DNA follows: TGTGCCAGCAGCCCTCGGACAGGGATAAACACTGAAGCTTTCTTT. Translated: CASSPRTGINTEAFF.